This T cell receptor (beta chain) was obtained from a study of regulatory T cells in long-lasting Graves disease. Germline CDR1 is SGHRS and CDR2 is YFSETQ. CDR3 length: 13 amino acids. The germline V and J ends were trimmed by 0 bases and 10 bases, with 8 bases remaining between them. According to the study, TCR beta libraries were built with iRepertoire HTBI primers and CDR3-region Arm-PCR. One entry per CDR3 protein results from TCRdb running MiXCR on the multiplex PCR reads. There are approximately 470,000 distinct CDR3 sequences in the sample; roughly 15% occur only once, and over 9% lies in the top ten. The time point denotes: newly diagnosed GD, antithyroid drugs for less than 3 months. RNA extracted from PBMCs served as the sequencing template. The same data also went into a second study, on T cells in Graves' hyperthyroidism and ophthalmopathy.

The source was peripheral blood mononuclear cells (PBMCs), collected at new diagnosis, from a patient treated with antithyroid drugs. V and J are TRBV5-1 and TRBJ1-6; D is possibly TRBD1 (5 bases). The TCR sequence derives from a man aged 40-50 years with Graves disease. CDR3 DNA sequence: TGCGCCAGCAGCTTGGAACAGGACTCACCCCTCCACTTT. Its translation is CASSLEQDSPLHF.